These T cell receptor beta chains were read from a single sample in a study of blood T cell repertoires in COVID-19. Here immunoSEQ multiplex PCR was the method, and the copy in TCRdb shows in-frame clones only, minus some. The sample includes about 400,000 clones, 89% of them seen just once. The sequenced sample consisted of PBMCs or T cells enriched from blood (not recorded which). The receptors come from a woman aged 25 to 39 who had recovered from COVID-19. CDR3s include the opening cysteine and the closing phenylalanine or tryptophan. Fields, in order: J gene, D gene, V gene, CDR3 protein. D genes are given only for firm matches.

>TRBJ2-7|TRBD1|TRBV28
CASSLVSPGQGAWEQYF
>TRBJ1-3|TRBD1|TRBV2
CASSESGGSGNTIYF
>TRBJ1-1|NA|TRBV12-5
CASGLVTSRDTNTEAFF
>TRBJ2-3|NA|TRBV6-5
CATRLVSPDTQYF
>TRBJ1-5|NA|TRBV3-1/TRBV3-2
CASSQAPGPQPQHF
>TRBJ2-1|TRBD1|TRBV28
CASSRGSENEQFF
>TRBJ2-7|NA|TRBV24-1
CATSRGLPPYEQYF
>TRBJ2-5|TRBD2|TRBV7-2
CASSSSQLAGGGQYF
>TRBJ1-2|NA|TRBV5-1
CASSLEQANYGYTF
>TRBJ2-7|NA|TRBV7-9
CASSRTGIMQYF
>TRBJ2-7|NA|TRBV10-3
CAIKSNEGSAYEQYF